The 31 T cell receptor beta chains presented below share a single source sample, sequenced in a study of PD-L1 blockade in urothelial cancer. The data were produced by immunoSEQ multiplex PCR, yet TCRdb's version contains in-frame clones alone and is incomplete. Of just over 20,000 clones in the sample, roughly 89% were seen once. The input for sequencing was PBMCs, taken around atezolizumab (anti-PD-L1) treatment. Every receptor here comes from a woman aged 55-70 years with urothelial cancer.

The V gene is TRBV5-1, the J gene TRBJ2-1, with TRBD2 matching over 10 bases. V gave up 1 base and J gave up 6 bases; unmatched junction bases: 7. The germline gives CDR1 SGHRS, CDR2 YFSETQ. This CDR3 has 16 residues. The CDR3: CASSLSPSGSSNEQFF. The CDR3 region has the DNA TGCGCCAGCAGCTTGTCGCCTAGCGGGAGTTCCAATGAGCAGTTCTTC. The whole variable domain, filled in from reference TRBV5-1 and TRBJ2-1, reads KAGVTQTPRYLIKTRGQQVTLSCSPISGHRSVSWYQQTPGQGLQFLFEYFSETQRNKGNFPGRFSGRQFSNSRSEMNVSTLELGDSALYLCASSLSPSGSSNEQFFGPGTRLTVL.

The sample holds one count of this clone. The chain carries TRBV7-8 and TRBJ2-7; no clear D gene. Trimming shortened V by 0 bases and J by 1 base, and 7 bases separated the two germline ends. Germline V gene lookup returns CDR1 SGHVS and CDR2 FQNEAQ. The CDR3 has 14 amino acids. The CDR3 protein is CASSLAEQSYEQYF. CDR3 coding DNA: TGTGCCAGCAGCTTAGCCGAACAGTCCTACGAGCAGTACTTC.

V and J are TRBV5-1 and TRBJ2-2, with D perhaps matching TRBD2 (6 bases). Trimming took 0 bases from V and 8 from J, leaving 14 bases between them. CDR3 length: 15 residues. Germline V gene lookup returns CDR1 SGHRS and CDR2 YFSETQ. This CDR3 reads CASSLEPGALGELFF. CDR3 coding DNA: TGCGCCAGCAGCTTGGAGCCGGGAGCGTTAGGGGAGCTGTTTTTT.

The chain links TRBV28 to TRBJ2-7, with 8 bases matching TRBD1. The germline V gene has CDR1 MDHEN and CDR2 SYDVKM. J gave up 6 bases and V 7 bases, and 11 bases lay outside the gene matches. The CDR3 spans 14 residues. The CDR3 DNA sequence: TGTGCCAGCAACTCGGACAGGGTAGGGGGCGAGCAGTACTTC. Protein: CASNSDRVGGEQYF.

The rearrangement links TRBV5-1 to TRBJ2-7; 10 bases map to TRBD1. The CDR3 spans 15 residues. Germline-derived CDR1 and CDR2 are SGHRS and YFSETQ. The J segment lost 4 bases and the V segment lost 4 bases, leaving 8 bases of the junction unmatched. In nucleotides, the CDR3 is TGCGCCAGCAGCCTTTTCGACAGGGGGCAATACGAGCAGTACTTC. This translates into CASSLFDRGQYEQYF.

The chain links TRBV4-2 to TRBJ1-5; D may be TRBD1 (5 bases). CDR1 is LGHNA and CDR2 is YNFKEQ in the germline V gene. Between the trimmed V and J ends, which lost 1 base and 0 bases, there was a span of 13 bases. The CDR3 runs 17 residues. CDR3 protein: CASSQVLGVGSNQPQHF. CDR3 DNA: TGTGCCAGCAGCCAAGTGTTAGGGGTTGGTAGCAATCAGCCCCAGCATTTT.

V usage is TRBV2 and J usage is TRBJ2-3; no clear D gene. The CDR3 spans 10 residues. Per germline, CDR1 SNHLY and CDR2 FYNNEI. The V end was cut by 3 bases, the J end by 15 bases, with 10 bases between. The CDR3 coding sequence is TGTGCCAGCAGTGACTGGGCTCCCTATTTT. Translation gives CASSDWAPYF.

The J gene is TRBJ2-7, the V gene TRBV27; a possible D gene is TRBD2 (6 bases). Germline V gives CDR1 MNHEY, CDR2 SMNVEV (reference sequence). V was cut by 5 bases and J by 3 bases, with 17 bases left in between. The CDR3 loop spans 15 amino acids. As DNA, the CDR3 is TGTGCCAGCAGTCCCGAGACTAGGTTCGGCTACGAGCAGTACTTC. It codes for CASSPETRFGYEQYF.

V usage is TRBV2 and J usage is TRBJ2-7; no definite D call. The CDR3 loop spans 13 amino acids. Germline loops: CDR1 SNHLY, CDR2 FYNNEI. Trimming left V 6 bases short and J 0 bases short, with 9 bases between. The CDR3 DNA reads as TGTGCCAGCAGGCGTCAAAGCTCCTACGAGCAGTACTTC. Protein product: CASRRQSSYEQYF.

DNA for the CDR3: TGTGCCAGCAGCACCACTAGCGGGAGTGTCTACGAGCAGTACTTC. It encodes CASSTTSGSVYEQYF. The rearrangement links TRBV7-9 to TRBJ2-7; TRBD2 matches 11 bases. Trimming at V came to 5 bases and at J to 3 bases, leaving 6 bases not matched to a gene. This CDR3 has 15 residues. The germline V gene has CDR1 SEHNR and CDR2 FQNEAQ (reference sequence).

The V gene is TRBV28, the J gene TRBJ1-2; TRBD1 is a possible D gene (6 bases). Per germline, CDR1 MDHEN and CDR2 SYDVKM. The CDR3 is 15 amino acids. Trimming stripped 2 bases from V and 2 bases from J, with 12 bases between. CDR3: CASSLGGARNYGYTF. The DNA of the CDR3 is TGTGCCAGCAGTTTAGGGGGGGCCCGGAACTATGGCTACACCTTC.

This clone turned up a few times. The chain links TRBV9 to TRBJ2-1; D might be TRBD2 (7 bases). Germline V gives CDR1 SGDLS, CDR2 YYNGEE. The CDR3 has 16 amino acids. Trimming removed 3 bases at V and 3 bases at J, with 16 bases between. CDR3 sequence reads: CASSDPGGGGYNEQFF. The CDR3 bases are TGTGCCAGCAGCGACCCCGGCGGGGGCGGCTACAATGAGCAGTTCTTC.

The chain couples TRBV7-3 to TRBJ2-1, with TRBD1 matching 11 bases. J was trimmed by 9 bases and V by 5 bases; bases with no gene match: 15. Germline-derived CDR1 and CDR2 are SGHTA and FQGTGA. The CDR3 spans 17 residues. DNA of the CDR3: TGTGCCAGCAGCCCGCGAGTCCGGGACAGGGGGTTCGGTGAGCAGTTCTTC. Its translation: CASSPRVRDRGFGEQFF.

This clone appeared a few times. The chain carries TRBV6-5 and TRBJ1-1; 9 positions agree with TRBD1. The ends lost 6 bases at V and 5 bases at J; junction bases unmatched: 10. This CDR3 is built from 15 residues. CDR1 is MNHEY, CDR2 SVGAGI, per germline. The CDR3 spells CASSRGQGGYTEAFF. The CDR3 nucleotides are TGTGCCAGCAGCCGGGGACAGGGAGGATATACTGAAGCTTTCTTT.

The gene calls are TRBV5-1 and TRBJ2-2; 8 positions match TRBD2. Per the germline V gene, CDR1 is SGHRS and CDR2 is YFSETQ. This CDR3 contains 15 residues. V dropped 3 bases and J dropped 6; count of bases not matched to a gene: 7. In DNA, the CDR3 is TGCGCCAGCAGCTCCCCCGGGACTAGAGCCGGGGAGCTGTTTTTT. It encodes CASSSPGTRAGELFF.

The V and J genes are TRBV5-1 and TRBJ2-7; TRBD1 might be the D (5 bases). Germline CDR1 is SGHRS and CDR2 is YFSETQ. The V and J ends lost 0 bases and 3 bases respectively, with 10 bases between them. CDR3 size: 14 residues. The CDR3 sequence is CASSLAGAYYEQYF. CDR3 nucleotides: TGCGCCAGCAGCTTGGCTGGGGCGTACTACGAGCAGTACTTC.

The rearrangement uses TRBV7-9 and TRBJ2-2, with 8 bases lining up with TRBD2. From germline, CDR1 is SEHNR and CDR2 FQNEAQ (reference sequence). Unmatched junction bases numbered 7, after V lost 5 bases and J lost 5 bases. This CDR3 is 15 amino acids long. The CDR3 region is CASSLSGDGTGELFF. Written as DNA, the CDR3 is TGTGCCAGCAGCCTTAGCGGGGACGGTACCGGGGAGCTGTTTTTT.

This clone came up once. The rearrangement uses TRBV19 and TRBJ1-5; D uncertain. This CDR3 contains 15 residues. Germline values: CDR1 LNHDA, CDR2 SQIVND (reference sequence). Trimming shortened V by 3 bases and J by 0 bases, and 9 bases separated the two germline ends. CDR3 DNA sequence: TGTGCCAGTAGTATTTTCGGAGATAGCAATCAGCCCCAGCATTTT. Translation: CASSIFGDSNQPQHF.

The J gene is TRBJ2-7, the V gene TRBV25-1; perhaps TRBD1 as D (5 bases). CDR3 length equals 15 residues. V was cut by 3 bases and J by 8 bases, with 20 bases left in between. Germline lookup yields CDR1 MGHDK and CDR2 SYGVNS. The CDR3 here is CASSDGHGRYGKQYF. The CDR3 DNA reads TGTGCCAGCAGTGACGGACACGGTCGATATGGTAAGCAGTACTTC.

The chain employs TRBV5-1 and TRBJ2-2, with unresolved D. V lost 1 base, J lost 5 bases, and 9 bases lay in between. This CDR3 has 14 residues. The germline gives CDR1 SGHRS, CDR2 YFSETQ. The chain's CDR3 is CASSLFGETGELFF. CDR3 DNA sequence: TGCGCCAGCAGCTTGTTTGGTGAGACCGGGGAGCTGTTTTTT. The entire variable domain, with the rest obtained from reference TRBV5-1 and TRBJ2-2, is as follows: KAGVTQTPRYLIKTRGQQVTLSCSPISGHRSVSWYQQTPGQGLQFLFEYFSETQRNKGNFPGRFSGRQFSNSRSEMNVSTLELGDSALYLCASSLFGETGELFFGEGSRLTVL.

This chain connects TRBV11-3 to TRBJ1-1, with 7 positions matching TRBD1. V shed 1 base and J 1 base; nucleotides not matched to a gene: 6. CDR1 is SGHNT, CDR2 YENEEA, per germline. The CDR3 sequence is 16 residues long. The CDR3 DNA reads TGTGCCAGCAGCTTAGCGAAACAGGGGCGGAACACTGAAGCTTTCTTT. Encoded protein: CASSLAKQGRNTEAFF.

The chain has TRBV6-5 and TRBJ1-2; D is perhaps TRBD1 (5 bases). The germline V gene encodes CDR1 MNHEY and CDR2 SVGAGI. V was shortened by 4 bases and J by 10 bases, with 19 bases between the two germline ends. This CDR3 contains 14 residues. DNA for the CDR3: TGTGCCAGCAGTTCCCCCTGGGGCAATGAAGACTACACCTTC. It specifies CASSSPWGNEDYTF.

The gene calls are TRBV5-4 and TRBJ2-5; D is possibly TRBD1 (7 bases). The CDR3 length is 13 residues. CDR1 and CDR2 from the germline V gene are SGHNT and YYREEE (reference sequence). V was cut by 6 bases and J by 7 bases, with 16 bases left in between. The CDR3 region is CASNRGTAGTQYF. DNA for the CDR3: TGTGCCAGCAACCGGGGGACAGCGGGGACCCAGTACTTC. Full variable domain (rest looked up from reference TRBV5-4 and TRBJ2-5): ETGVTQSPTHLIKTRGQQVTLRCSSQSGHNTVSWYQQALGQGPQFIFQYYREEENGRGNFPPRFSGLQFPNYSSELNVNALELDDSALYLCASNRGTAGTQYFGPGTRLLVL.

The chain uses TRBV21-1 and TRBJ2-2; the table assigns TRBD2, which was not confirmed against the DNA. TRBV21-1 represents a pseudogene. There are 15 residues in the CDR3. The CDR3 spells CASSKTSDPTGELFF. The DNA of the CDR3 is TGTGCCAGCAGCAAAACTAGTGACCCCACCGGGGAGCTGTTTTTT.

The gene calls are TRBV10-1 and TRBJ2-7; 13 nucleotides align to TRBD2. Germline CDR1 reads WNHNN; CDR2 reads SYGVQD (reference sequence). V was clipped by 2 bases and J by 8 bases; unmatched bases: 3. This CDR3 is built from 14 residues. The CDR3: CASSEGLAGVQQYF. DNA of the CDR3: TGCGCCAGCAGTGAGGGACTAGCGGGAGTCCAGCAGTACTTC.

The chain couples TRBV7-9 to TRBJ2-5; TRBD2 matches at 7 bases. The V gene end was trimmed by 2 bases and the J gene end by 5 bases; junction bases not matched to a gene: 2. Germline CDR1 reads SEHNR; CDR2 reads FQNEAQ (reference sequence). This CDR3 is built from 13 residues. The CDR3 protein is CASSLNGRETQYF. Here the CDR3 DNA reads TGTGCCAGCAGCTTAAACGGGAGGGAGACCCAGTACTTC.

The rearrangement uses TRBV30 and TRBJ2-1; maybe TRBD2 (6 bases). Germline V gene sequence: CDR1 GTSNPN, CDR2 SVGIG (reference sequence). This CDR3 has 16 residues. The germline V and J ends were trimmed by 2 bases and 6 bases, with 20 bases remaining between them. CDR3 in DNA: TGTGCCTGGAGTACCCCTACCTCCTGGGACTCCAATGAGCAGTTCTTC. This sequence encodes CAWSTPTSWDSNEQFF.

This clone was seen a handful of times. The CDR3 DNA follows: TGTGCCAGTAGTATGAAGACAGGGGGCAACTATGGCTACACCTTC. This translates into CASSMKTGGNYGYTF. The gene calls are TRBV19 and TRBJ1-2, with TRBD1 identical over 10 bases. Germline V gene sequence: CDR1 LNHDA, CDR2 SQIVND (reference sequence). Trimming cost V 3 bases and J 2 bases; bases outside gene matches: 3. This CDR3 comprises 15 residues.

J is TRBJ2-1 and V is TRBV11-2; possibly TRBD1 for D (6 bases). The length of the CDR3 is 14 residues. CDR1 is SGHAT, CDR2 FQNNGV, per germline. V lost 1 base, J lost 4 bases, and 8 bases lay in between. CDR3 in amino acids: CASSLGGPYNEQFF. Written as DNA, the CDR3 is TGTGCCAGCAGCTTAGGGGGGCCATACAATGAGCAGTTCTTC. Drawing the rest from reference TRBV11-2 and TRBJ2-1, the complete variable domain is EAGVAQSPRYKIIEKRQSVAFWCNPISGHATLYWYQQILGQGPKLLIQFQNNGVVDDSQLPKDRFSAERLKGVDSTLKIQPAKLEDSAVYLCASSLGGPYNEQFFGPGTRLTVL.

The chain combines TRBV18 with TRBJ2-7, with TRBD2 matching 13 bases. The CDR3 is 15 residues long. The V and J ends lost 6 bases and 2 bases, in that order; junction bases with no gene match: 4. Germline values: CDR1 KGHSH, CDR2 LQKENI. The CDR3 bases are TGTGCCAGCTCGCTCGGGACTAGCGGGACCTACGAGCAGTACTTC. Translating gives CASSLGTSGTYEQYF.

The genes are TRBV4-2 and TRBJ2-1; 7 nucleotides line up with TRBD2. CDR1 is LGHNA and CDR2 is YNFKEQ in the germline V gene. Trimming at V came to 2 bases and at J to 4 bases, leaving 5 bases not matched to a gene. This CDR3 contains 15 residues. The CDR3 here is CASSQRLAFYNEQFF. The DNA of the CDR3 is TGTGCCAGCAGCCAACGACTAGCTTTTTACAATGAGCAGTTCTTC.